The source of this T cell receptor (beta chain) is a study of cytomegalovirus exposure and HLA in healthy donors (dated by TCRdb to the late 2010s). For the wider study: An earlier analysis of some 620 of the donors reported over 250 Gb of sequence data and 100 million to 120 million unique TCR beta sequences obtained from about 170 million T cells. Four or five DR-DQ haplotypes were handled as single units for association and clustering because linkage in the cohort was strong. To predict cytomegalovirus infection status, the study combined high-throughput TCR immunosequencing, statistical association of individual TCRs with disease status, and machine learning. In an earlier analysis of about 590 of the donors, high-throughput TCR beta sequencing was used to judge whether each TCR beta V gene segment behaved as functional or pseudogenic. Donor age, sex, ethnicity and CMV serostatus were compiled alongside the repertoire data. A later analysis re-analyzed previously published TCR beta repertoires from 650 to 800 donors and added high-resolution HLA genotyping to study TCR occurrence patterns. HLA typing covered class I and class II loci at four-digit resolution. All discovery cohort repertoires had been generated on a single sequencing platform. In addition to the first cohort of 666 subjects, a separate validation cohort of 120 different subjects was used. In a later genetic analysis, genome-wide SNP genotypes for about 60% of the 666 donors were used, and that subset was treated as a discovery cohort. In the later analysis, no new phenotypic data were used to find candidate immune exposures; instead, reliance was placed on TCR beta sequences and their occurrence across donors. The study used immunosequencing to profile the T cell repertoires of around 600 subjects and linked those repertoires to cytomegalovirus serostatus. Around 320 gigabases of sequencing data and 80 million or so unique TCR sequences were included in an early release covering around 600 HLA-typed donors. Of the 398 genotyped donors, roughly 85% fell in the genetic ancestry cluster associated with self-reported Caucasian donors. Among about 400 genotyped donors of the cohort, an average of around 220,000 unique TCR beta nucleotide sequences was sequenced per donor, of which about 20% were non-productive. Typing coverage varied by locus: about 629-640 donors for A, B, C, DRB1 and DQB1; more than 500 for DQA1; approximately 570 for DPA1; roughly 470 for DPB1. The study aimed to test whether cataloging public T cell receptors could reveal signatures of past pathogen exposure.

Germline trimming amounts to 7 bases on V and 8 bases on J, with 12 as the count of junction bases outside the gene matches. The germline V gene yields SGHTA for CDR1 and FQGNSA for CDR2. The CDR3 runs 15 amino acids, cysteine and phenylalanine included. CDR3 DNA only is kept here, 45 bases in frame from base 1. General study outcomes and caveats: Because HLA typing was unavailable for some donors at each locus, only the typed subset was used in association tests. In a later genetic analysis, a missense DCLRE1C variant was associated with V-gene and J-gene trimming of TCR beta chains, and the association was replicated in an independent cohort. In a later genetic analysis, fewer N-insertions in productive TCRs were reported among donors in an Asian-associated ancestry cluster than the approximately 710-donor mean. Only TCR beta chains were sequenced in this cohort, and the absence of alpha or paired-chain data limited detectable features. While some public TCRs were present in many individuals, most TCR sequences turned up only very rarely across donors. A further reported finding was that TCR beta sequences accurately predicted the HLA-A and HLA-B alleles for most subjects in the first cohort. According to a later analysis, most CMV-associated TCR beta chains appeared to be HLA-restricted, and the HLA associations seemed to be driven largely by CMV exposure. The sequencing pipeline was judged likely to have produced a cluster of highly shared sequence variants as a technical artifact. The classifier was reported to diagnose cytomegalovirus status with high specificity and sensitivity in both the original and validation cohorts. Roughly uniform sequencing depth across donors was assumed in presence/absence analyses, although this assumption may not hold. The authors suggested that the approach could potentially be generalized to other disease states and immunological phenotypes. Linkage disequilibrium might explain the correlated functional status among segregating V segments, but an unknown experimental factor could not be ruled out. Some IMGT-functional V segments, including TRBV6-2 and TRBV6-3, could not be told apart with the 87-base-pair reads, so those segments were excluded. A later analysis found that HLA-associated TCR beta chains were more clonally expanded and had lower generation probabilities than equally common non-associated chains. According to a later analysis, TCR association rates differed among HLA loci, with DRB1 alleles showing the most associated TCRs and HLA-C alleles showing the fewest. Broadly in line with IMGT annotations, most TCR beta V segments showed up in productive rearrangements about 90% or about 30% of the time in an earlier analysis of some 590 of the donors. Strong co-occurrence of HLA alleles, especially DR and DQ, made assigning TCR associations to individual alleles difficult. In a later analysis, 16,951 TCR beta sequences were associated with specific HLA alleles at a false discovery rate of 0.05. The study listed 150 to 200 TCR beta chains as associated with cytomegalovirus. In vitro tests confirmed that three of the cytomegalovirus-associated TCR beta chains recognize cytomegalovirus antigens. For the cohort, immune exposure information was limited to CMV serostatus. The earlier analysis of about 600 of the donors excluded around 17 rarely observed V segments, including chromosome 9 orphons, because counts were too low. According to a later analysis, parvovirus B19, influenza, CMV and Epstein-Barr virus appeared linked to several top co-occurrence clusters.

The cohort comprised 710 or so healthy bone marrow donors. At the time of sampling, every cohort member was nominally healthy, though immune exposures that went unrecorded were likely present. The donor was CMV seronegative and belonged to the group of 352 seronegative cohort members. A peripheral blood sample was provided by each donor, and peripheral blood mononuclear cells were used for TCR beta sequencing. The Qiagen DNeasy Blood Extraction Kit was used to extract genomic DNA from the blood cell samples. This clone appeared a single time. Its antigen is still unknown. No qualities accompany the bases; no much larger clone lies one base away. Library preparation was by the immunoSEQ multiplex PCR assay. For the multiplex PCR, a mixture combining 60 forward primers for TCR Vbeta segments and 13 reverse primers for TCR Jbeta segments was used. The CDR3 region of rearranged TCR beta genes was amplified from genomic DNA by a multiplex PCR assay. The Illumina HiSeq System was used to sequence the amplified TCR beta libraries as 87-base-pair reads. As for the original processing: A later analysis tallied tens of millions of unique TCR beta chains across the 650 to 750 repertoires, and around 10 million of those chains were shared by two or more donors. Raw reads were error-corrected and collapsed into unique sequences by a nearest-neighbor algorithm in which closely related sequences were merged to remove PCR and sequencing errors. V, D and J gene segments were assigned by aligning CDR3 sequences to IMGT reference sequences. For a sequence to be retained, a match of at least six nucleotides was required to both a V gene segment and a J gene segment. Rearrangements were called productive when the CDR3 lacked stop codons and stayed in frame with V and J; all others were non-productive. CDR3 was defined by IMGT convention, running from the second conserved V-encoded cysteine to the conserved J-encoded phenylalanine. The earlier analysis of some 580 of the donors excluded any sequence lacking an unambiguous match to a single V gene segment. An earlier analysis of some 500 of the donors classified V segments as functional when productive rearrangements were above 56.7% and as segregating when the standard deviation between donors was above 5%. To diagnose cytomegalovirus status from the catalog of TCR beta chain sequences, a statistical classification framework was built. V and J gene assignment, in a later analysis, came from comparing TCR nucleotide sequences with IMGT/GENE-DB human TR gene sequences. The TCRdist pipeline was used in a later analysis to assign CDR3 sequences and most-parsimonious VDJ recombination scenarios. In a later analysis, each TCR beta chain was defined by its CDR3 amino acid sequence together with its V-gene family, and reads lacking a unique V-gene family were excluded. To address suspected cross-contamination and a sequencing artifact, a later analysis removed around 600 highly shared, low-generation-probability nucleotide sequences. In a later analysis, a clonal expansion index was calculated for each public chain from normalized within-repertoire ranks of inferred template counts. In a later analysis, generation probabilities were computed with a VDJ recombination model fitted to out-of-frame rearrangements, and the resulting probabilities were checked against IGoR. In a later analysis, TCR-TCR, TCR-HLA and TCR-CMV co-occurrence was scored with hypergeometric tests, and a repertoire-size bias correction was applied to TCR pairs. In a later analysis, false discovery rates were estimated by permuting HLA or CMV assignments 20 times. In a later analysis, co-occurring TCRs were grouped using DBSCAN, and TCRdist sequence similarity was added for clustering within HLA-allele-positive subsets. Co-occurrence clustering excluded repertoires with fewer than 30,000 or more than 120,000 public chains, plus five with anomalous nucleotide sharing. As stored in TCRdb, this immuneACCESS dataset retains in-frame rearrangements with V and J assigned. A fraction of the clones does not appear; measured against another copy, unresolved V genes explain less than half of the discrepancy, and the remainder lacks a known reason. From that table come the V and J calls and clone size; the DNA was used to work out D and trimming. For this sample there are roughly 200,000 clones; around 76% appear just once. The top ten clones comprise about 1.9% of the sample.

This TCR came from a man aged 25 to 45 in good health and CMV-seronegative. Recombination linked TRBV7-2 to TRBJ2-2, and 8 junctional nucleotides match TRBD2. The source material was PBMCs. Read as DNA, the sequence is TGTGCCAGCACCCCGTATAGCGGGAATACTGGGGAGCTGTTTTTT. This yields the protein CASTPYSGNTGELFF.